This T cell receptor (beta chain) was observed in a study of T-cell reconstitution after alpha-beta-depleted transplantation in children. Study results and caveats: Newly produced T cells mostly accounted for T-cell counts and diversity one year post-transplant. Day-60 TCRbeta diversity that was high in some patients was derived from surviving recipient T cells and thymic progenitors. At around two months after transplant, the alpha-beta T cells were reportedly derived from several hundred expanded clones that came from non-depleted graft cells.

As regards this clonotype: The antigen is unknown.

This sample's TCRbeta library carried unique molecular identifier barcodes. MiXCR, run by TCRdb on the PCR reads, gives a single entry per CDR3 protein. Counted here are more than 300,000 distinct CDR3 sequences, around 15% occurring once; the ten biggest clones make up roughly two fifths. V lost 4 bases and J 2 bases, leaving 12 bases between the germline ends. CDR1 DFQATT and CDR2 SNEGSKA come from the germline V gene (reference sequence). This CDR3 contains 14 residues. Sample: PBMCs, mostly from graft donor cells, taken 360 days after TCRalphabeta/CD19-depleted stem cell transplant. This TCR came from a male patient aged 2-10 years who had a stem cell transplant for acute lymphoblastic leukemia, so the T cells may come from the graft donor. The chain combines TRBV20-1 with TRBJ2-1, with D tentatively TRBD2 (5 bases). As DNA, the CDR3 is TGCAGTGCTAAGGCCCTAGCCCCCTACAATGAGCAGTTCTTC. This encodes CSAKALAPYNEQFF.